This entry lists 8 T cell receptor beta chains sequenced from one sample in a study of blood T cell repertoires in COVID-19. Only in-frame clones appear in the TCRdb table, and some are missing; sequencing was by immunoSEQ multiplex PCR. This repertoire shows about 140,000 clones, over 80% found once; its top ten account for roughly 4.9%. Sequencing was done on a sample of PBMCs or T cells enriched from blood (not recorded which). The source is an older man who had been exposed to COVID-19.

The chain has TRBV7-8 and TRBJ2-7, with 14 bases identical to TRBD2. Germline CDR1 is SGHVS and CDR2 is FQNEAQ. V shed 5 bases and J 5 bases; nucleotides not matched to a gene: 17. The CDR3 totals 19 residues. The CDR3 reads CASSPRVRTSGRFKDEQYF. The CDR3 DNA reads as TGTGCCAGCAGCCCTAGGGTCCGGACTAGCGGGAGGTTCAAGGACGAGCAGTACTTC.

This CDR3 is CASSLGQVTGNTIYF. The CDR3 nucleotides are TGTGCCAGCAGCTTGGGACAGGTGACTGGAAACACCATATATTTT. This chain links TRBV5-6 with TRBJ1-3; D is possibly TRBD1 (6 bases). Trimming removed 0 bases from V and 2 bases from J, with 9 bases in between. Germline values: CDR1 SGHDT, CDR2 YYEEEE. CDR3 size: 15 residues.

This clone was seen just once. The V call is TRBV12-5, the J call TRBJ1-1, with 7 bases identical to TRBD1. Germline CDR1 LGHNT, CDR2 FRNRAP. CDR3 length: 17 amino acids. Trimming cost V 5 bases and J 1 base; bases outside gene matches: 13. The CDR3 coding sequence is TGTGCTAGTGGTACAAGGACAGGTCAAGGTGGGAACACTGAAGCTTTCTTT. Its translation is CASGTRTGQGGNTEAFF.

This chain connects TRBV27 to TRBJ2-6; D is unclear. Germline CDR1 is MNHEY and CDR2 is SMNVEV (reference sequence). V lost 4 bases to trimming and J lost 0 bases, with 16 bases between them. The CDR3 is made up of 18 amino acids. The DNA for the CDR3 is TGTGCCAGCAGTTCTTATCTGGAGTTCAGCTCTGGGGCCAACGTCCTGACTTTC. Protein: CASSSYLEFSSGANVLTF.

In its sample, this clone was seen many times. The chain joins TRBV19 to TRBJ1-5, with D tentatively TRBD1 (6 bases). V was shortened by 6 bases and J by 1 base, with 10 bases between the two germline ends. There are 14 residues in the CDR3. Germline CDR1 and CDR2: LNHDA and SQIVND (reference sequence). The CDR3 region is CASRRTVSNQPQHF. CDR3 nucleotides: TGTGCCAGTAGGAGGACAGTGAGCAATCAGCCCCAGCATTTT. The full variable domain, with the rest looked up from reference TRBV19 and TRBJ1-5, is DGGITQSPKYLFRKEGQNVTLSCEQNLNHDAMYWYRQDPGQGLRLIYYSQIVNDFQKGDIAEGYSVSREKKESFPLTVTSAQKNPTAFYLCASRRTVSNQPQHFGDGTRLSIL.

This clone has only a few counts. The chain couples TRBV30 to TRBJ1-2; D call uncertain. The V and J ends lost 0 bases and 2 bases respectively, with 10 bases between them. The length of the CDR3 is 14 residues. CDR1 is GTSNPN and CDR2 is SVGIG in the germline V gene (reference sequence). CDR3 loop: CAWSVNAANYGYTF. DNA for the CDR3: TGTGCCTGGAGTGTCAATGCAGCGAACTATGGCTACACCTTC.

V usage is TRBV5-4 and J usage is TRBJ1-6; D is uncertain. V was trimmed by 4 bases and J by 4 bases, leaving 12 bases between them. Germline lookup yields CDR1 SGHNT and CDR2 YYREEE (reference sequence). The CDR3 length is 15 residues. The CDR3 is CASSAGAGYNSPLHF. The CDR3 DNA reads TGTGCCAGCAGCGCCGGAGCGGGTTATAATTCACCCCTCCACTTT.

The chain employs TRBV3-1 (or the pseudogene TRBV3-2) and TRBJ2-5; possible D gene TRBD2, 5 bases. This CDR3 region has 15 residues. The V and J ends lost 1 base and 2 bases respectively, with 11 bases between them. Looked up from germline, CDR1 is LGHDT and CDR2 is YNNKEL (reference sequence). The CDR3 nucleotides are TGTGCCAGCAGCCAAGGAGGGCGGGCACAAGAGACCCAGTACTTC. The encoded protein is CASSQGGRAQETQYF.